This TCR beta chain was profiled in a study of cytomegalovirus exposure and HLA in healthy donors. As concerns this clone: Its antigen remains unknown. Other DNA sequences in this sample translate to the same CDR3.

V dropped 2 bases and J dropped 3; count of bases not matched to a gene: 0. CDR3 length: 14 residues. Germline CDR1 reads MNHEY; CDR2 reads SVGAGI. Notes on the study in general: It was reported that the classifier diagnosed cytomegalovirus status with high specificity and sensitivity in both the original and validation cohorts. A likely sequencing artifact accounted for one observed cluster of highly shared sequence variants. The majority of CMV-associated TCR beta chains were reported as apparently HLA-restricted in a later analysis. In an earlier analysis, in several hundred donors, most V segments appeared productive either ~87% or ~30% of the time.

In the PCR, 60 Vbeta and 13 Jbeta primers were used. Using immunoSEQ multiplex PCR, the repertoire was profiled, and TCRdb retains in-frame clones only, with some absent. The sample has more than 95,000 clones, roughly 82% seen once; the top ten hold 10% to 15%. The V and J genes are TRBV6-5 and TRBJ2-5; 10 nucleotides agree with TRBD2. Specimen: PBMCs. The TCR sequence derives from a woman aged 40 to 50 in good health and CMV-seropositive. CDR3 sequence reads: CASSYSGREETQYF. The CDR3 nucleotides are TGTGCCAGCAGTTACAGCGGGAGGGAAGAGACCCAGTACTTC.